These 15 T cell receptor beta chains were sequenced from one sample in a study of blood T cell repertoires in COVID-19. Produced via immunoSEQ multiplex PCR; TCRdb's table is partial and in-frame only. The table lists 140,000 or so clones, about 81% of them singletons. The sample taken for sequencing was peripheral blood. These TCRs come from a woman aged 80 or over with acute or convalescent COVID-19.

The chain has TRBV11-2 and TRBJ2-7, with 9 bases matching TRBD2. After removal of 6 bases from V and 1 base from J, the junction contained 7 bases not matched to a gene. From germline, CDR1 is SGHAT and CDR2 FQNNGV. The CDR3 is 15 residues long. CDR3 protein: CASSPAGGGSYEQYF. CDR3 coding DNA: TGTGCCAGCAGTCCGGCGGGAGGGGGTTCCTACGAGCAGTACTTC.

The chain combines TRBV4-2 with TRBJ2-3; 13 nucleotides match TRBD2. The J segment lost 10 bases and the V segment lost 3 bases, leaving 7 bases of the junction unmatched. CDR3 size: 15 residues. Germline lookup yields CDR1 LGHNA and CDR2 YNFKEQ. CDR3 bases: TGTGCCAGCAGCCACCTACTAGCGGGGGGGCCGGCGCAGTATTTT. Its protein is CASSHLLAGGPAQYF.

The V gene is TRBV7-2, the J gene TRBJ2-1, with TRBD2 matching over 10 bases. V shed 5 bases, J shed 5 bases, and the junction held 3 bases outside the gene matches. Germline CDR1 reads SGHTA; CDR2 reads FQGNSA. The CDR3 consists of 14 residues. In DNA form, the CDR3 reads TGTGCCAGCAGCCCCGGGACTAGCGACAATGAGCAGTTCTTC. Protein sequence: CASSPGTSDNEQFF.

The gene calls are TRBV5-4 and TRBJ1-1; D is undetermined. Germline loops: CDR1 SGHNT, CDR2 YYREEE (reference sequence). The CDR3 contains 15 residues. V lost 4 bases to trimming and J lost 7 bases, with 20 bases between them. The CDR3 nucleotides are TGTGCCAGCAGCATACTCGACCGGGAGCTGGGTGAAGCTTTCTTT. It specifies CASSILDRELGEAFF.

The J gene is TRBJ1-5, the V gene TRBV6-5; no clear D gene. The CDR3 is 15 residues long. Germline values: CDR1 MNHEY, CDR2 SVGAGI. V dropped 5 bases and J dropped 0 bases, with 11 bases sitting between them. The chain's CDR3 is CASSPTTYSNQPQHF. For the CDR3, the DNA is TGTGCCAGCAGTCCGACAACCTATAGCAATCAGCCCCAGCATTTT.

This clone appeared a few times. The chain links TRBV28 to TRBJ1-1; D gene unclear. The CDR3 covers 17 residues. The germline V gene encodes CDR1 MDHEN and CDR2 SYDVKM. The ends were cut back, 6 bases at V and 2 bases at J, with 22 bases in the middle. In DNA form, the CDR3 reads TGTGCCAGCAGCCTGAACTTAGGTCAGGTTAAAAACACTGAAGCTTTCTTT. It is translated as CASSLNLGQVKNTEAFF.

This chain uses TRBV25-1 with TRBJ1-3; TRBD1 matches at 10 bases. The CDR3 is 16 residues long. Germline values: CDR1 MGHDK, CDR2 SYGVNS. The ends lost 6 bases at V and 2 bases at J; junction bases unmatched: 7. In DNA form, the CDR3 reads TGTGCCAGCAGCCTCTTCGACAGGGGGCCTGGAAACACCATATATTTT. Translating it yields CASSLFDRGPGNTIYF.

This sequence joins TRBV30 and TRBJ1-6; possible D gene TRBD1, 5 bases. V lost 3 bases and J 5 bases, leaving 11 bases between the germline ends. The CDR3 consists of 14 residues. Germline-derived CDR1 and CDR2 are GTSNPN and SVGIG (reference sequence). The CDR3 DNA reads TGTGCCTGGAGCGCCGGGGGGAATAATTCACCCCTCCACTTT. Residues: CAWSAGGNNSPLHF.

This chain connects TRBV19 to TRBJ2-6; no firm D call. This CDR3 comprises 14 residues. Deletions cut 7 bases from V and 0 bases from J, with 7 bases between. Germline loops: CDR1 LNHDA, CDR2 SQIVND (reference sequence). The CDR3 DNA reads TGTGCCAGTACCGGTCTCTCTGGGGCCAACGTCCTGACTTTC. This sequence encodes CASTGLSGANVLTF. The entire variable domain, with the rest obtained from reference TRBV19 and TRBJ2-6, is as follows: DGGITQSPKYLFRKEGQNVTLSCEQNLNHDAMYWYRQDPGQGLRLIYYSQIVNDFQKGDIAEGYSVSREKKESFPLTVTSAQKNPTAFYLCASTGLSGANVLTFGAGSRLTVL.

This clone has just one count. This chain links TRBV7-2 with TRBJ2-2; tentatively, D is TRBD1 (7 bases). Deletions cut 7 bases from V and 7 bases from J, with 10 bases between. Looked up from germline, CDR1 is SGHTA and CDR2 is FQGNSA. The CDR3 is 12 amino acids. The CDR3 here is CASTRGDGELFF. Written as DNA, the CDR3 is TGTGCCAGCACCAGGGGGGACGGGGAGCTGTTTTTT.

The chain links TRBV19 to TRBJ2-1; no clear D. Between the trimmed V and J ends, which lost 1 base and 8 bases, there was a span of 12 bases. The germline CDR1 and CDR2 sequences are LNHDA and SQIVND (reference sequence). The CDR3 loop spans 14 amino acids. The CDR3 reads CASSIVYRPDEQFF. CDR3 DNA: TGTGCCAGTAGTATAGTGTACAGACCCGATGAGCAGTTCTTC.

This clone was seen only once. The CDR3: CSASGQGASQPQHF. As DNA, the CDR3 is TGCAGTGCTAGTGGACAGGGGGCTAGTCAGCCCCAGCATTTT. The J gene is TRBJ1-5, the V gene TRBV20-1; TRBD1 aligns across 11 bases. The germline CDR1 and CDR2 sequences are DFQATT and SNEGSKA (reference sequence). V shed 3 bases, J shed 6 bases, and the junction held 4 bases outside the gene matches. This CDR3 is built from 14 residues.

The chain has TRBV19 and TRBJ2-3; 7 bases line up with TRBD2. This CDR3 region has 14 residues. V shed 6 bases and J 2 bases; nucleotides not matched to a gene: 5. Germline CDR1 LNHDA, CDR2 SQIVND (reference sequence). The CDR3 here is CASSTGLVTDTQYF. The CDR3 region has the DNA TGTGCCAGTAGCACTGGACTAGTCACAGATACGCAGTATTTT.

V is TRBV27 and J is TRBJ1-5; no clear D gene. Germline CDR1 and CDR2: MNHEY and SMNVEV (reference sequence). Trimming pared 4 bases from V and 4 bases from J, leaving 8 bases between. The CDR3 totals 13 residues. CDR3 residues: CASSYMWNQPQHF. The CDR3 region has the DNA TGTGCCAGCAGTTACATGTGGAATCAGCCCCAGCATTTT.

The CDR3 spells CASSGVAGGGETQYF. The CDR3 nucleotides read TGTGCCAGCAGTGGCGTAGCGGGAGGGGGAGAGACCCAGTACTTC. The V gene is TRBV25-1, the J gene TRBJ2-5; 11 bases line up with TRBD2. V lost 4 bases and J lost 4; bases outside the gene matches: 5. This CDR3 has 15 residues. Germline-derived CDR1 and CDR2 are MGHDK and SYGVNS.